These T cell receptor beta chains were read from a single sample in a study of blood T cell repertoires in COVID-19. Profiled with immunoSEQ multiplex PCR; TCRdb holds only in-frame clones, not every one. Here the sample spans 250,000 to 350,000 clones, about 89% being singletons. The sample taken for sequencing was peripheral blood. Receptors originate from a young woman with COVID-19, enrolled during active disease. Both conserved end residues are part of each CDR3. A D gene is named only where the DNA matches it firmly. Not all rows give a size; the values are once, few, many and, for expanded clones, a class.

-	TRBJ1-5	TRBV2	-	CASSGQVNQPQHF	TGTGCCAGCAGTGGACAGGTAAATCAGCCCCAGCATTTT
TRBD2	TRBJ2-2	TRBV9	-	CASSAGWGGSGTGELFF	TGTGCCAGCAGCGCGGGATGGGGCGGGAGTGGGACCGGGGAGCTGTTTTTT
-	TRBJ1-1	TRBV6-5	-	CASSYAGANTEAFF	TGTGCCAGCAGTTACGCGGGGGCGAACACTGAAGCTTTCTTT
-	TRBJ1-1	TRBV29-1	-	CSVAVKGDTEAFF	TGCAGCGTCGCCGTGAAAGGGGACACTGAAGCTTTCTTT
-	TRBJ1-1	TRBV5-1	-	CASSLVQENTEAFF	TGCGCCAGCAGCTTGGTACAGGAGAACACTGAAGCTTTCTTT
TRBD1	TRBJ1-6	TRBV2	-	CASSGGQYSSYNSPLHF	TGTGCCAGCAGTGGGGGACAGTATAGCTCCTATAATTCACCCCTCCACTTT
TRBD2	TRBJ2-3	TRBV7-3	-	CASSSRLAGNTDTQYF	TGTGCCAGCAGCTCCCGACTAGCGGGAAACACAGATACGCAGTATTTT
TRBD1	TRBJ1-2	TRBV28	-	CASTIGGRYGYTF	TGTGCCAGCACCATAGGGGGCCGCTATGGCTACACCTTC
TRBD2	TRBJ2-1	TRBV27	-	CASSLSGLAGVEQFF	TGTGCCAGCAGTTTATCCGGACTAGCGGGAGTTGAGCAGTTCTTC
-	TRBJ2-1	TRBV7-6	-	CASSLRQGAYNEQFF	TGTGCCAGCAGCTTAAGGCAGGGTGCGTACAATGAGCAGTTCTTC
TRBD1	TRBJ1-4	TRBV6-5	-	CASSSSGTGAEKLFF	TGTGCCAGCAGTTCCTCCGGGACAGGGGCCGAAAAACTGTTTTTT
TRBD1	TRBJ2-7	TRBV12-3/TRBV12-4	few	CASSFWTGSEQYF	TGTGCCAGCAGTTTCTGGACAGGGTCCGAGCAGTACTTC
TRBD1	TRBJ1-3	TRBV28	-	CASSLYRGPGNTIYF	TGTGCCAGCAGTTTATACAGGGGGCCTGGAAACACCATATATTTT
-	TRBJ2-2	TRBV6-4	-	CASSGLTGELFF	TGTGCCAGCAGTGGACTAACCGGGGAGCTGTTTTTT
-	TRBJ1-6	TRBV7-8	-	CASSLNTRGRYNSPLHF	TGTGCCAGCAGCCTGAACACCAGGGGTCGTTATAATTCACCCCTCCACTTT
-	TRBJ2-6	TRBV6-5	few	CASSISFYGANVLTF	TGTGCCAGCAGTATAAGCTTCTATGGGGCCAACGTCCTGACTTTC
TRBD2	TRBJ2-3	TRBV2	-	CASSEERAGGSRGLAGGPSDTQYF	TGTGCCAGCAGTGAAGAGAGAGCGGGGGGTTCCAGGGGACTAGCGGGAGGGCCGTCAGATACGCAGTATTTT
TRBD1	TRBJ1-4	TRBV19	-	CASSIGQGANEKLFF	TGTGCCAGTAGTATCGGACAGGGGGCGAATGAAAAACTGTTTTTT
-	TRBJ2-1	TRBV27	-	CASSLWADISYNEQFF	TGTGCCAGCAGTTTATGGGCGGACATCTCCTACAATGAGCAGTTCTTC
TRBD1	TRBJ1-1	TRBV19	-	CASRTGWKNTEAFF	TGTGCCAGTAGGACAGGGTGGAAGAACACTGAAGCTTTCTTT
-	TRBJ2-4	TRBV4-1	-	CASSQGLIAKNIQYF	TGCGCCAGCAGCCAAGGACTTATAGCCAAAAACATTCAGTACTTC
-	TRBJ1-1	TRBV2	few	CASSEARRRNTEAFF	TGTGCCAGCAGTGAAGCCCGACGGAGGAACACTGAAGCTTTCTTT
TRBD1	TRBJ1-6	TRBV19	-	CASSIGQGKVSPLHF	TGTGCCAGTAGTATAGGACAGGGGAAGGTATCACCCCTCCACTTT
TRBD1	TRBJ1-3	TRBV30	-	CAWTGGHGNTIYF	TGTGCTTGGACAGGGGGCCATGGAAACACCATATATTTT
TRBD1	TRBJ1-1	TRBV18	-	CASSPMDREFTEAFF	TGTGCCAGCTCACCTATGGACAGGGAGTTCACTGAAGCTTTCTTT
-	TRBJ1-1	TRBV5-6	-	CASSFRGGTEAFF	TGTGCCAGCAGCTTCAGGGGTGGCACTGAAGCTTTCTTT
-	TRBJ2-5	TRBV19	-	CASKSVETQYF	TGTGCCAGTAAAAGCGTGGAGACCCAGTACTTC
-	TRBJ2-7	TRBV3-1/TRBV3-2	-	CASGRGSLYEQYF	TGTGCCAGCGGAAGAGGGAGCCTCTACGAGCAGTACTTC
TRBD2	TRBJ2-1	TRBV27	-	CASSSSATSGTYNEQFF	TGTGCCAGCAGTTCGTCCGCCACTAGCGGAACCTACAATGAGCAGTTCTTC
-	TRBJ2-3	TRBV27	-	CASSFSDTQYF	TGTGCCAGCAGTTTTTCGGATACGCAGTATTTT
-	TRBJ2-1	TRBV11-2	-	CASSLLSSSYNEQFF	TGTGCCAGCAGCTTATTGTCGTCCAGCTACAATGAGCAGTTCTTC
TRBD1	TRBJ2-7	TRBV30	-	CAWSSAGGYYEQYF	TGTGCCTGGAGTAGCGCAGGGGGCTACTACGAGCAGTACTTC
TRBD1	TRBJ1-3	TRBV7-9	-	CASSLAQGANTIYF	TGTGCCAGCAGCTTAGCGCAGGGGGCAAACACCATATATTTT
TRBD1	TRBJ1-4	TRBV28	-	CASTARGREKLFF	TGTGCCAGCACCGCCAGGGGGCGCGAAAAACTGTTTTTT
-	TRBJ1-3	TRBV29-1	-	CSVEVQAHGTIYF	TGTAGCGTTGAAGTTCAGGCCCATGGCACCATATATTTT
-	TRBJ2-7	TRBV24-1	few	CATSDRRDHYEQYF	TGTGCCACCAGTGATCGGCGGGACCACTACGAGCAGTACTTC
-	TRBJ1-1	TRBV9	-	CASSVAEGNAFF	TGTGCCAGCAGCGTAGCTGAGGGTAATGCTTTCTTT
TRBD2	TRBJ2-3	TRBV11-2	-	CASSWSGRGTDTQYF	TGTGCCAGCAGTTGGAGCGGGAGAGGAACAGATACGCAGTATTTT
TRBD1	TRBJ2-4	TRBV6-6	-	CASSYSGTENIQYF	TGTGCCAGCAGTTACTCGGGGACAGAAAACATTCAGTACTTC
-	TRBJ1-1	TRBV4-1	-	CASSQPPPVLNTEAFF	TGCGCCAGCAGCCAACCTCCGCCGGTACTGAACACTGAAGCTTTCTTT
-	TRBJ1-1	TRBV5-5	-	CASSLSNRVTEAFF	TGTGCCAGCAGCTTGAGTAATCGAGTCACTGAAGCTTTCTTT
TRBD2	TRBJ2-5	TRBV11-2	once	CASSLGTSGSWETQYF	TGTGCCAGCAGCTTGGGGACTAGCGGGAGTTGGGAGACCCAGTACTTC
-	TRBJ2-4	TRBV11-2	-	CASSSGLAKNIQYF	TGTGCCAGCAGCTCAGGGCTGGCCAAAAACATTCAGTACTTC
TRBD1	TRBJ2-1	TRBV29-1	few	CSHKTGGSYNEQFF	TGCAGTCATAAGACAGGGGGCTCCTACAATGAGCAGTTCTTC
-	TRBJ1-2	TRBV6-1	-	CASSEFSDYGYTF	TGTGCCAGCAGTGAATTCAGTGACTATGGCTACACCTTC
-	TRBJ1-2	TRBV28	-	CASRKQGIGSYGYTF	TGTGCCAGCAGAAAACAGGGAATTGGGAGCTATGGCTACACCTTC
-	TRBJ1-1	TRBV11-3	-	CASSLAQGNTEAFF	TGTGCCAGCAGCTTAGCCCAGGGGAACACTGAAGCTTTCTTT
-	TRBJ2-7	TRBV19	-	CASSTRHPYEQYF	TGTGCCAGTAGTACCCGACATCCCTACGAGCAGTACTTC
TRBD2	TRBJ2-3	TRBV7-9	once	CASSGTSGSVDTQYF	TGTGCCAGCAGCGGGACTAGCGGGAGTGTAGATACGCAGTATTTT
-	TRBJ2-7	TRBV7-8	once	CASSLDRRGAGAYEQYF	TGTGCCAGCAGCTTAGATAGGAGGGGCGCCGGAGCTTACGAGCAGTACTTC
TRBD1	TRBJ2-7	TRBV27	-	CASSFGTGEGYEQYF	TGTGCCAGCAGTTTCGGGACAGGGGAAGGCTACGAGCAGTACTTC
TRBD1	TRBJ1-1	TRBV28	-	CASSFARGNEAFF	TGTGCCAGCAGTTTTGCCAGGGGGAATGAAGCTTTCTTT
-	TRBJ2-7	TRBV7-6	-	CASSLAGGPSYEQYF	TGTGCCAGCAGCTTAGCGGGCGGGCCCTCCTACGAGCAGTACTTC
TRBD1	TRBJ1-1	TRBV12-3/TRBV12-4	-	CASSLRTGTEAFF	TGTGCCAGCAGTCTACGGACAGGTACTGAAGCTTTCTTT